The 23 T cell receptor beta chains reported below all come from one sample, sequenced in a study of cytomegalovirus exposure and HLA in healthy donors. Both 60 Vbeta primers and 13 Jbeta primers went into the PCR. The protocol was immunoSEQ multiplex PCR, while the TCRdb copy is restricted to in-frame clones and leaves out a portion. This sample's clone table lists 35,000 to 50,000 clones. Sequencing was done on a sample of PBMCs. Source of these receptors: a woman in her twenties or thirties in good health and CMV-seropositive.

The chain joins TRBV4-1 to TRBJ1-1, with 8 bases matching TRBD1. V dropped 4 bases and J dropped 1; count of bases not matched to a gene: 2. The CDR3 has 14 amino acids. CDR1 is MGHRA and CDR2 is YSYEKL in the germline V gene. The CDR3 sequence: CASSPGGGNTEAFF. In nucleotides, the CDR3 is TGCGCCAGCAGCCCAGGGGGCGGGAACACTGAAGCTTTCTTT.

The rearrangement uses TRBV30 and TRBJ2-3, with 7 bases identical to TRBD2. The CDR3 totals 14 residues. V gave up 5 bases and J gave up 6 bases; unmatched junction bases: 11. Germline-derived CDR1 and CDR2 are GTSNPN and SVGIG (reference sequence). The CDR3 is CAWGGTGGGDTQYF. The CDR3 nucleotides are TGTGCCTGGGGAGGGACGGGGGGAGGGGATACGCAGTATTTT.

The CDR3 DNA reads TGTGCCAGCAGTTACTCAAGGGGGCTGCGAAACACCATATATTTT. Amino acids: CASSYSRGLRNTIYF. The chain couples TRBV6-5 to TRBJ1-3, with TRBD1 identical over 7 bases. The ends lost 0 bases at V and 5 bases at J; junction bases unmatched: 4. Germline V gene data show CDR1 as MNHEY and CDR2 as SVGAGI. The CDR3 has 15 residues.

The rearrangement links TRBV29-1 to TRBJ1-1; 7 bases are shared with TRBD1. The CDR3 runs to 16 residues. The germline V gene encodes CDR1 SQVTM and CDR2 ANQGSEA. V was pared by 2 bases and J by 1 base, with 10 bases of the junction left unmatched. The CDR3 DNA is TGCAGCGTTGAACGGGAGGGGAGGGGGCAGAACACTGAAGCTTTCTTT. The encoded protein is CSVEREGRGQNTEAFF.

The chain couples TRBV4-1 to TRBJ1-4; maybe TRBD1 (5 bases). CDR1 and CDR2 (germline): MGHRA, YSYEKL. This CDR3 is 19 amino acids long. V was shortened by 0 bases and J by 0 bases, with 17 bases between the two germline ends. Written as DNA, the CDR3 is TGCGCCAGCAGCCAAGATTTCCGGGGGTTAGGGGCAACTAATGAAAAACTGTTTTTT. It codes for CASSQDFRGLGATNEKLFF.

J is TRBJ2-5 and V is TRBV4-2; TRBD2 matches at 9 bases. CDR1 is LGHNA, CDR2 YNFKEQ, per germline. The J segment lost 4 bases and the V segment lost 4 bases, leaving 10 bases of the junction unmatched. This CDR3 spans 16 amino acids. The DNA of the CDR3 is TGTGCCAGCAGCCCGGGCGGAGCGGGGGGCCTAGAGACCCAGTACTTC. Amino acid sequence: CASSPGGAGGLETQYF.

The V gene is TRBV10-2, the J gene TRBJ2-3; TRBD1 might be the D (6 bases). CDR1 is WSHSY and CDR2 is SAAADI in the germline V gene. The CDR3 has 15 amino acids. The V end lost 5 bases, the J end lost 2 bases, and 14 bases lay between the germline ends. CDR3 DNA: TGCGCCAGCAGTACCGACAGGCTCATCACAGATACGCAGTATTTT. It yields the protein CASSTDRLITDTQYF.

The chain links TRBV27 to TRBJ1-1; D may be TRBD1 (5 bases). This CDR3 has 13 amino acids. Per the germline V gene, CDR1 is MNHEY and CDR2 is SMNVEV (reference sequence). Trimming shortened V by 4 bases and J by 5 bases, and 11 bases separated the two germline ends. CDR3 in amino acids: CASSSQGRTEAFF. The CDR3 bases are TGTGCCAGCAGTTCTCAGGGCCGGACTGAAGCTTTCTTT.

This chain links TRBV9 with TRBJ1-4; 7 bases match TRBD1. This CDR3 region has 16 residues. Germline-derived CDR1 and CDR2 are SGDLS and YYNGEE. Trimming removed 0 bases from V and 7 bases from J; junction bases left unmatched: 9. The CDR3: CASSVATRGRVEKLFF. The CDR3 DNA reads as TGTGCCAGCAGCGTAGCTACGAGGGGGCGCGTTGAAAAACTGTTTTTT.

The chain carries TRBV9 and TRBJ2-1; 8 nucleotides line up with TRBD2. The CDR3 extends over 15 amino acids. Losses at the gene ends were 3 bases for V and 6 bases for J; bases not matched to a gene: 8. CDR1 is SGDLS, CDR2 YYNGEE, per germline. The CDR3 sequence: CASSDRGGQGNEQFF. CDR3 in DNA: TGTGCCAGCAGCGACCGCGGGGGGCAGGGCAATGAGCAGTTCTTC.

The chain carries TRBV11-2 and TRBJ2-2; 11 positions agree with TRBD1. The CDR3 consists of 17 residues. V dropped 7 bases and J dropped 5; count of bases not matched to a gene: 12. Germline-derived CDR1 and CDR2 are SGHAT and FQNNGV. In nucleotides, the CDR3 is TGTGCCAGCACTCTATTACCGGGACAGGGGGAGACCGGGGAGCTGTTTTTT. It specifies CASTLLPGQGETGELFF.

As for this clone: Germline is not matched at one junction end, which may reflect a read error. This chain connects TRBV15 to TRBJ2-1; 9 bases align to TRBD2. The CDR3 covers 15 residues. In germline, CDR1 is LNHNV, CDR2 YYDKDF (reference sequence). The CDR3 loop is CATRRERGDTYEQFF. The CDR3 bases are TGTGCCACCAGGAGAGAGCGGGGGGACACCTATGAGCAGTTCTTC.

The gene calls are TRBV18 and TRBJ1-3; D is undetermined. Per germline, CDR1 KGHSH and CDR2 LQKENI. V lost 1 base and J lost 0, with 7 bases in between. This CDR3 comprises 15 residues. CDR3 DNA sequence: TGTGCCAGCTCACCACTTTACAGCTCTGGAAACACCATATATTTT. Amino acids: CASSPLYSSGNTIYF.

CDR3: CATRQGSNYGYTF. The CDR3 DNA reads as TGTGCCACCAGACAGGGATCGAACTATGGCTACACCTTC. The V and J genes are TRBV27 and TRBJ1-2; TRBD1 matches 7 bases. The CDR3 has 13 amino acids. Germline V CDR1 and CDR2: MNHEY, SMNVEV (reference sequence). V lost 10 bases, J lost 2 bases, and 7 bases stayed unmatched.

The J gene is TRBJ1-2, the V gene TRBV11-2; TRBD1 might be the D (6 bases). Germline V gene lookup returns CDR1 SGHAT and CDR2 FQNNGV. This CDR3 spans 15 amino acids. V was trimmed by 4 bases and J by 6 bases, leaving 18 bases between them. The DNA of the CDR3 is TGTGCCAGCAGCTCTCCTTCCCGGGGGGCGCATGGCTACACCTTC. This encodes CASSSPSRGAHGYTF.

This chain links TRBV5-4 with TRBJ1-2, with 7 bases that match TRBD1. V was pared by 1 base and J by 6 bases, with 6 bases of the junction left unmatched. Per germline, CDR1 SGHNT and CDR2 YYREEE (reference sequence). CDR3 length: 14 amino acids. The CDR3 region is CASSLLTGRNGYTF. CDR3 nucleotides: TGTGCCAGCAGCTTGTTGACAGGGAGGAATGGCTACACCTTC.

The J gene is TRBJ1-4, the V gene TRBV15; D gene ambiguous. The V gene's germline CDR1 is LNHNV and CDR2 YYDKDF (reference sequence). Trimming removed 0 bases at V and 3 bases at J, with 11 bases between. The CDR3 loop spans 16 amino acids. For the CDR3, the DNA is TGTGCCACCAGCAGAGATCGGGTAGCAGCTAATGAAAAACTGTTTTTT. Translated: CATSRDRVAANEKLFF.

This rearrangement joins TRBV5-6 to TRBJ1-5; D is ambiguous. Trimming took 5 bases from V and 9 from J, leaving 21 bases between them. The germline gives CDR1 SGHDT, CDR2 YYEEEE. CDR3 length: 15 amino acids. CDR3 sequence: CASSPTPDLSGPQHF. CDR3 bases: TGTGCCAGCAGTCCGACGCCAGACCTGTCAGGGCCCCAGCATTTT.

The chain has TRBV4-1 and TRBJ1-1; weak D call: TRBD1 (5 bases). The length of the CDR3 is 15 residues. V was shortened by 4 bases and J by 1 base, with 13 bases between the two germline ends. CDR1 and CDR2 from the germline V gene are MGHRA and YSYEKL. CDR3 sequence (DNA): TGCGCCAGCAGCCTCCGGGGGGGACGGAACACTGAAGCTTTCTTT. Its translation is CASSLRGGRNTEAFF.

This chain links TRBV6-4 with TRBJ2-7, with D maybe TRBD2 (5 bases). This CDR3 region has 14 residues. V gave up 0 bases and J gave up 4 bases, with 10 bases separating them. CDR1 and CDR2 (germline): MRHNA, SNTAGT. CDR3 nucleotides: TGTGCCAGCAGTGACTCAGTGGGGAGTTACGAGCAGTACTTC. This encodes CASSDSVGSYEQYF.

This rearrangement joins TRBV7-2 to TRBJ2-3; D is perhaps TRBD1 (6 bases). CDR3 length: 13 residues. V dropped 5 bases and J dropped 6 bases, with 12 bases sitting between them. Germline V gene lookup returns CDR1 SGHTA and CDR2 FQGNSA. The CDR3 loop reads CASSPTRGDTQYF. The CDR3 DNA follows: TGTGCCAGCAGCCCCACGAGGGGGGATACGCAGTATTTT.

The chain joins TRBV5-1 to TRBJ2-3; TRBD2 aligns across 12 bases. The CDR3 sequence is 16 residues long. Germline lookup yields CDR1 SGHRS and CDR2 YFSETQ. V gave up 0 bases and J gave up 4 bases; unmatched junction bases: 3. This CDR3 is CASSLELAGGADTQYF. CDR3 DNA: TGCGCCAGCAGCTTGGAACTAGCGGGGGGAGCAGATACGCAGTATTTT.

The rearrangement links TRBV18 to TRBJ2-3, with TRBD1 matching 7 bases. The V and J ends lost 6 bases and 7 bases, in that order; junction bases with no gene match: 13. The germline V gene encodes CDR1 KGHSH and CDR2 LQKENI. CDR3 length: 15 residues. CDR3 sequence: CASSRAGGEPYTQYF. The CDR3 DNA reads as TGTGCCAGCTCTAGGGCAGGGGGAGAACCTTATACGCAGTATTTT.